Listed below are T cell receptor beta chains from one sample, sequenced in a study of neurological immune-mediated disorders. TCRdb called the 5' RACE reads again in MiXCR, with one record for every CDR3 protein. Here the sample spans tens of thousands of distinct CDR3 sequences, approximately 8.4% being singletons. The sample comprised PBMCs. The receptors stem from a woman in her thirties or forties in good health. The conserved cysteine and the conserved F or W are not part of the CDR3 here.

CDR3aa: ASSEWPRSGTASDNEQF
v_gene: TRBV10-2
j_gene: TRBJ2-1

CDR3aa: ASSPRGGGDSNEKLF
v_gene: TRBV4-1
j_gene: TRBJ1-4

CDR3aa: SARPAGGMYNEQF
v_gene: TRBV20-1
j_gene: TRBJ2-1

CDR3aa: ASSTAGGNSGNTIY
v_gene: TRBV5-1
j_gene: TRBJ1-3

CDR3aa: ASGDRPNTEAF
v_gene: TRBV27
j_gene: TRBJ1-1

CDR3aa: ASSTGTGLAETQY
v_gene: TRBV27
j_gene: TRBJ2-5

CDR3aa: ASSWDREEKLF
v_gene: TRBV7-2
j_gene: TRBJ1-4

CDR3aa: SVQATRNTEAF
v_gene: TRBV29-1
j_gene: TRBJ1-1

CDR3aa: AWSPMVGPGAF
v_gene: TRBV30
j_gene: TRBJ1-1

CDR3aa: ASSLVRLLAGDNEQF
v_gene: TRBV7-8
j_gene: TRBJ2-1

CDR3aa: ASSVELRTEAF
v_gene: TRBV9
j_gene: TRBJ1-1

CDR3aa: ASSLGGRNNEQF
v_gene: TRBV6-1
j_gene: TRBJ2-1

CDR3aa: ASSPVGAGSVEAF
v_gene: TRBV5-5
j_gene: TRBJ1-1

CDR3aa: SARHGDGLNQPQH
v_gene: TRBV20-1
j_gene: TRBJ1-5

CDR3aa: ASSLPPMETQY
v_gene: TRBV12-3/TRBV12-4
j_gene: TRBJ2-5

CDR3aa: ASSPSGSQYNEQF
v_gene: TRBV6-2/TRBV6-3
j_gene: TRBJ2-1

CDR3aa: ASSLASGLRTGELF
v_gene: TRBV5-1
j_gene: TRBJ2-2

CDR3aa: ASSLTGRGQQF
v_gene: TRBV7-3
j_gene: TRBJ2-1

CDR3aa: ASSLTGGIYEQY
v_gene: TRBV12-3/TRBV12-4
j_gene: TRBJ2-7

CDR3aa: ASSSQGAYTEAF
v_gene: TRBV12-3/TRBV12-4
j_gene: TRBJ1-1

CDR3aa: SARDSGRADTQY
v_gene: TRBV20-1
j_gene: TRBJ2-3

CDR3aa: SVEGQQGYGYT
v_gene: TRBV29-1
j_gene: TRBJ1-2

CDR3aa: ASSWATGDLEAF
v_gene: TRBV5-1
j_gene: TRBJ1-1

CDR3aa: SVEDPFYGISTDTQY
v_gene: TRBV29-1
j_gene: TRBJ2-3

CDR3aa: ASSLAGGANTGELF
v_gene: TRBV7-2
j_gene: TRBJ2-2

CDR3aa: SVGARDQPQH
v_gene: TRBV29-1
j_gene: TRBJ1-5

CDR3aa: SARKPGMSNQPQH
v_gene: TRBV20-1
j_gene: TRBJ1-5

CDR3aa: ASSATQPGTSRQTQY
v_gene: TRBV9
j_gene: TRBJ2-5

CDR3aa: ASSSEQAYTGELF
v_gene: TRBV6-5
j_gene: TRBJ2-2

CDR3aa: SVTGSERGNIQY
v_gene: TRBV29-1
j_gene: TRBJ2-4